Here is one T cell receptor beta chain with its context. As processed by the authors: Estimation of nucleated cell counts was performed using reference gene primer amplification. Measured with immunoSEQ multiplex PCR; TCRdb has only the in-frame clones, and not every one. The DNA was the basis for D and trimming; V, J and clone size are from that table. The sample lists under 100,000 clones; 82% were seen once. This sample is drawn from a study of blood T cell repertoires in COVID-19. Study-level background: COVID-19 samples from acute and convalescent phases originated in the United States, Italy and Spain. T cells, B-cell-depleted T cells, or PBMCs provided the cDNA or gDNA that served as material.

Germline assignment: CDR1 MGHRA and CDR2 YSYEKL. Trimming cost V 2 bases and J 6 bases; bases outside gene matches: 10. CDR3 length: 15 amino acids. V is TRBV4-1 and J is TRBJ2-7; 7 bases match TRBD2. The sequence was obtained from a man aged 60-69 years with acute or convalescent COVID-19. Sequencing was performed on peripheral blood. CDR3 nucleotides: TGCGCCAGCAGCCAACTCGGGGCGGGAGAGGGCGAGCAGTACTTC. Its protein is CASSQLGAGEGEQYF.